The source of this TCR beta chain is a study of blood T cell repertoires in COVID-19. Across the study: The study drew acute and convalescent COVID-19 samples from the United States, Italy and Spain. Sources were T cells, B-cell-depleted T cells, or PBMCs; the material itself was cDNA or gDNA.

Original handling: Reference gene primer amplification gave estimated nucleated cell counts. Assay: immunoSEQ multiplex PCR; the TCRdb copy retains only in-frame clones and omits some. D and trimming come from the DNA, and the V and J calls and clone size come from that table. The sample consists of roughly 35,000 clones, around 87% of them appearing once. This CDR3 has 14 amino acids. Germline V gives CDR1 MNHNS, CDR2 SASEGT. Trimming took off 1 base at V and 7 bases at J, with 11 bases between the two ends. This TCR was recovered from a human donor in a cohort sampled during active COVID-19. Sequencing used peripheral blood. This chain links TRBV6-1 with TRBJ1-5, with D perhaps TRBD1 (5 bases). The CDR3 coding sequence is TGTGCCAGCAGTGAAGTGGGGGGGAGGCAGCCCCAGCATTTT. Encoded protein: CASSEVGGRQPQHF.